Below, 27 T cell receptor beta chains from the same sample are listed, as sequenced in a study of T cells expressing NK-cell markers. TCRdb reprocessed the 5' RACE reads; each CDR3 protein has one entry and no DNA is given. The repertoire table contains over 150,000 distinct CDR3 sequences. Sequenced: blood T cells: a sorted CD56 or NKG2C T cell subset, CD4+ or CD8+ T cells, or bulk PBMC T cells (not recorded which). The origin of the receptors is a woman aged 45-59 years in good health.

The chain combines TRBV7-9 with TRBJ2-3; TCRdb outputs TRBD1, but without DNA this stays unchecked. Per germline, CDR1 SEHNR and CDR2 FQNEAQ (reference sequence). The CDR3 extends over 17 amino acids. CDR3 protein: CASSGSGTGVGTDTQYF.

The chain is built from TRBV7-8 and TRBJ2-3. CDR3 size: 14 residues. Germline CDR1 and CDR2: SGHVS and FQNEAQ. The CDR3 sequence: CASSLPAGSDTQYF.

V is TRBV29-1 and J is TRBJ2-1; there is no DNA to check the TCRdb D call of TRBD2. Germline CDR1 SQVTM, CDR2 ANQGSEA. The CDR3 has 11 amino acids. The CDR3 spells CSPLAGNEQFF.

The chain employs TRBV4-2 and TRBJ2-3; absent DNA, TCRdb's TRBD2 call cannot be checked. The CDR3 has 16 residues. CDR1 and CDR2 from the germline V gene are LGHNA and YNFKEQ. The CDR3 here is CASSHRTSRGTDTQYF.

The J gene is TRBJ2-5, the V gene TRBV12-3 or TRBV12-4; TCRdb reports TRBD1, a call that lacks DNA to check it against. CDR3 length equals 14 residues. This chain's CDR3 is CASSQGGGGETQYF.

The chain joins TRBV12-3 or TRBV12-4 to TRBJ1-5; TCRdb names TRBD1, which stays unverified in the absence of DNA. The CDR3 covers 16 residues. CDR3 in amino acids: CASSSTQGSLDQPQHF.

The J gene is TRBJ1-1, the V gene TRBV20-1. Germline V gives CDR1 DFQATT, CDR2 SNEGSKA (reference sequence). The CDR3 runs 12 residues. CDR3 protein: CSARERETEAFF.

The chain recombines TRBV13 with TRBJ1-3; no DNA is available, so the TRBD1 call from TCRdb remains unchecked. CDR1 PRHDT and CDR2 FYEKMQ come from the germline V gene (reference sequence). The CDR3 covers 17 residues. This chain's CDR3 is CASSFLDRLTSGNTIYF.

This chain joins TRBV7-9 and TRBJ2-1; TCRdb returns TRBD1, unconfirmable since there is no DNA. CDR1 is SEHNR and CDR2 is FQNEAQ in the germline V gene (reference sequence). This CDR3 is built from 13 residues. CDR3 sequence: CASSPRTGDEQFF.

J is TRBJ2-1 and V is TRBV29-1. The CDR3 has 12 amino acids. Germline CDR1 reads SQVTM; CDR2 reads ANQGSEA. This CDR3 is CSVEDLGLEQFF.

The chain is built from TRBV2 and TRBJ1-1. Per germline, CDR1 SNHLY and CDR2 FYNNEI. This CDR3 has 13 amino acids. This CDR3 reads CATFRTVNTEAFF.

The chain employs TRBV29-1 and TRBJ2-1; no DNA is available, so the TRBD1 call from TCRdb remains unchecked. Germline-derived CDR1 and CDR2 are SQVTM and ANQGSEA. This CDR3 contains 15 residues. CDR3 region: CSVAPGANSYNEQFF.

The chain uses TRBV25-1 and TRBJ1-1; TCRdb designates TRBD1, a call that cannot be tested without DNA. The CDR3 is made up of 14 amino acids. CDR1 MGHDK and CDR2 SYGVNS come from the germline V gene. CDR3 sequence: CATVTGGGNTEAFF. Full variable domain (remainder filled in from reference TRBV25-1 and TRBJ1-1): EADIYQTPRYLVIGTGKKITLECSQTMGHDKMYWYQQDPGMELHLIHYSYGVNSTEKGDLSSESTVSRIRTEHFPLTLESARPSHTSQYLCATVTGGGNTEAFFGQGTRLTVV.

J is TRBJ2-3 and V is TRBV7-9. This CDR3 has 15 residues. Germline V CDR1 and CDR2: SEHNR, FQNEAQ (reference sequence). CDR3 protein: CASSRTQTTKDTQYF.

The gene calls are TRBV12-3 or TRBV12-4 and TRBJ1-5; TCRdb returns TRBD1, unconfirmable since there is no DNA. CDR3 length equals 12 residues. CDR3: CASSFFGMPQHF.

The genes are TRBV5-5 and TRBJ1-2; TCRdb designates TRBD1, a call that cannot be tested without DNA. Germline V gene data show CDR1 as SGHKS and CDR2 as YYEKEE (reference sequence). The CDR3 length is 15 residues. The CDR3 spells CASSLVPGTTYGYTF.

The J gene is TRBJ2-1, the V gene TRBV7-8. CDR1 is SGHVS, CDR2 FQNEAQ, per germline. The CDR3 has 11 amino acids. Here the CDR3 reads CASRRYNEQFF.

The chain joins TRBV2 to TRBJ2-1; TCRdb's assignment of TRBD2 cannot be checked, as there is no DNA. Germline V gene sequence: CDR1 SNHLY, CDR2 FYNNEI. The CDR3 sequence is 15 residues long. CDR3 region: CASDPGTSGNNEQFF. The whole variable domain, filled in from reference TRBV2 and TRBJ2-1, reads EPEVTQTPSHQVTQMGQEVILRCVPISNHLYFYWYRQILGQKVEFLVSFYNNEISEKSEIFDDQFSVERPDGSNFTLKIRSTKLEDSAMYFCASDPGTSGNNEQFFGPGTRLTVL.

The chain has TRBV9 and TRBJ2-3; checking the TCRdb D call of TRBD2 is not possible without DNA. The V gene's germline CDR1 is SGDLS and CDR2 YYNGEE. This CDR3 has 18 amino acids. The CDR3 is CASSPLAGGFPVPDTQYF.

This rearrangement joins TRBV12-3 or TRBV12-4 to TRBJ2-2; TCRdb's D call of TRBD1 is untestable without DNA. The CDR3 runs 17 residues. The CDR3 reads CASSLDGGRGLTGELFF.

The chain recombines TRBV5-1 with TRBJ2-7; the D gene TCRdb calls, TRBD1, cannot be checked with no DNA. Germline assignment: CDR1 SGHRS and CDR2 YFSETQ. CDR3 size: 16 residues. CDR3 sequence: CASSLAPGGDSYEQYF.

The chain carries TRBV12-3 or TRBV12-4 and TRBJ2-1. This CDR3 contains 12 residues. The CDR3 loop is CASGIAYNEQFF.

CDR3 sequence: CASRPGQPSYNEQFF. The rearrangement joins TRBV5-1 to TRBJ2-1; lacking DNA, the TRBD1 call made by TCRdb goes unchecked. This CDR3 comprises 15 residues. From germline, CDR1 is SGHRS and CDR2 YFSETQ.

The CDR3 region is CASSSSGKDTQYF. The gene calls are TRBV7-9 and TRBJ2-3. In germline, CDR1 is SEHNR, CDR2 FQNEAQ (reference sequence). The CDR3 has 13 amino acids.

The genes are TRBV27 and TRBJ2-1; TCRdb gives TRBD1 as the D gene, but with no DNA this cannot be confirmed. Germline loops: CDR1 MNHEY, CDR2 SMNVEV (reference sequence). This CDR3 contains 14 residues. The CDR3 is CASSFLGGRRVPFF.

J is TRBJ1-5 and V is TRBV3-1. This CDR3 has 15 residues. Germline CDR1 is LGHDT and CDR2 is YNNKEL (reference sequence). CDR3 sequence reads: CASSQGGDLGQPQHF. Full variable domain (rest looked up from reference TRBV3-1 and TRBJ1-5): DTAVSQTPKYLVTQMGNDKSIKCEQNLGHDTMYWYKQDSKKFLKIMFSYNNKELIINETVPNRFSPKSPDKAHLNLHINSLELGDSAVYFCASSQGGDLGQPQHFGDGTRLSIL.

The J gene is TRBJ2-3, the V gene TRBV28; checking the TCRdb D call of TRBD1 is not possible without DNA. CDR1 is MDHEN and CDR2 is SYDVKM in the germline V gene. The CDR3 consists of 13 residues. Here the CDR3 reads CASSPLGGDTQYF.